The 31 T cell receptor beta chains below come from one sample, sequenced in a study of blood T cell repertoires in COVID-19. Sequencing was performed with immunoSEQ multiplex PCR; in TCRdb, only in-frame clones are kept and a portion is missing. The table has about 170,000 clones, more than 70% seen once. The sequenced sample was peripheral blood. All receptors derive from a woman between 65 and 79 years old who had recovered from COVID-19.

This clone was detected a few times. The same CDR3 arises from other DNA sequences in this sample as well. V and J are TRBV5-1 and TRBJ2-2; 8 nucleotides agree with TRBD1. With 4 bases clipped from V and 4 bases from J, the junction kept 6 bases outside the gene matches. The CDR3 has 15 amino acids. CDR1 and CDR2 from the germline V gene are SGHRS and YFSETQ. Here the CDR3 DNA reads TGCGCCAGCAGCCCGGACAGGGTAGGCACCGGGGAGCTGTTTTTT. Translation gives CASSPDRVGTGELFF.

The chain recombines TRBV7-3 with TRBJ1-1, with 8 bases identical to TRBD1. The V gene's germline CDR1 is SGHTA and CDR2 FQGTGA. The trim removed 5 bases at V and 10 bases at J, leaving 12 bases unmatched. This CDR3 is built from 14 residues. The CDR3 sequence: CASSMDTHTGGAFF. The CDR3 DNA sequence: TGTGCCAGCAGCATGGACACCCATACAGGGGGAGCTTTCTTT.

The V gene is TRBV5-1, the J gene TRBJ1-1, with TRBD1 as a possible D gene (6 bases). Trimming removed 4 bases at V and 1 base at J, with 14 bases between. The germline V gene has CDR1 SGHRS and CDR2 YFSETQ. The CDR3 loop spans 15 amino acids. CDR3 in amino acids: CASSHGTYPNTEAFF. The CDR3 DNA follows: TGCGCCAGCAGCCACGGGACATATCCGAACACTGAAGCTTTCTTT.

This chain connects TRBV18 to TRBJ2-7; TRBD2 is a possible D gene (6 bases). Per the germline V gene, CDR1 is KGHSH and CDR2 is LQKENI. Trimming took off 3 bases at V and 1 base at J, with 10 bases between the two ends. This CDR3 has 14 residues. The CDR3 DNA sequence: TGTGCCAGCTCACCCGGGACTCCTTCCTACGAGCAGTACTTC. It translates to CASSPGTPSYEQYF.

The chain links TRBV7-2 to TRBJ1-1; tentative D call: TRBD1 (5 bases). The CDR3 loop spans 15 amino acids. V gave up 5 bases and J gave up 5 bases, with 18 bases separating them. Germline V gene data show CDR1 as SGHTA and CDR2 as FQGNSA. The CDR3 DNA sequence: TGTGCCAGCAGCCCCGATTGGACCCGGGGGACTGAAGCTTTCTTT. This encodes CASSPDWTRGTEAFF.

This chain connects TRBV3-1 (or the pseudogene TRBV3-2) to TRBJ1-2; D unclear. Trimming took 4 bases from V and 2 from J, leaving 5 bases between them. Germline CDR1 LGHDT, CDR2 YNNKEL (reference sequence). This CDR3 spans 12 amino acids. CDR3 in amino acids: CASSRRNYGYTF. The CDR3 bases are TGTGCCAGCAGCCGGCGGAACTATGGCTACACCTTC.

The chain is built from TRBV7-9 and TRBJ2-7; D might be TRBD1 (5 bases). This CDR3 region has 12 residues. CDR1 and CDR2 from the germline V gene are SEHNR and FQNEAQ (reference sequence). V lost 4 bases and J lost 7, with 11 bases in between. CDR3 sequence reads: CASSSPQGEQYF. In nucleotides, the CDR3 is TGTGCCAGCAGCTCCCCCCAGGGAGAGCAGTACTTC.

CDR3 nucleotide sequence: TGTGCCAGCAGTCCCCACCCGGGGGTACTAGCGGGGGGGTACAATGAGCAGTTCTTC. Amino acids: CASSPHPGVLAGGYNEQFF. V gene TRBV6-6 combines with J gene TRBJ2-1; 13 nucleotides agree with TRBD2. Germline V CDR1 and CDR2: MNHNY, SVGAGI (reference sequence). The length of the CDR3 is 19 residues. Trimming at V came to 5 bases and at J to 4 bases, leaving 14 bases not matched to a gene.

The chain uses TRBV20-1 and TRBJ1-1; 10 bases fit TRBD1. Germline V CDR1 and CDR2: DFQATT, SNEGSKA (reference sequence). V dropped 3 bases and J dropped 0; count of bases not matched to a gene: 4. The length of the CDR3 is 15 residues. The CDR3 DNA is TGCAGTGCTAGTCCCGGGACAGGGGTGAACACTGAAGCTTTCTTT. It yields the protein CSASPGTGVNTEAFF.

This clone came up once. The CDR3 is CASSMRETSGGGETQYF. The CDR3 DNA reads as TGTGCCAGTAGTATGCGGGAGACTAGCGGGGGAGGAGAGACCCAGTACTTC. This chain joins TRBV19 and TRBJ2-5; 12 bases line up with TRBD2. The CDR3 length is 17 residues. The germline V gene encodes CDR1 LNHDA and CDR2 SQIVND (reference sequence). V shed 3 bases, J shed 4 bases, and the junction held 9 bases outside the gene matches.

The V gene is TRBV10-3, the J gene TRBJ2-3; 12 nucleotides agree with TRBD2. CDR3 size: 16 residues. Germline CDR1 reads ENHRY; CDR2 reads SYGVKD. Trimming took 5 bases from V and 2 from J; bases not matched to a gene: 5. This CDR3 is CAISRTSGEYTDTQYF. CDR3 nucleotides: TGTGCCATCAGTCGGACTAGCGGGGAATACACAGATACGCAGTATTTT.

This chain connects TRBV24-1 to TRBJ2-2, with D possibly being TRBD2 (7 bases). Trimming removed 1 base at V and 5 bases at J, with 16 bases between. Germline CDR1 and CDR2: KGHDR and SFDVKD. The CDR3 runs 17 residues. As DNA, the CDR3 is TGTGCCACCAGTGATTTTGGGGGGGGCCGGGCTACCGGGGAGCTGTTTTTT. It translates to CATSDFGGGRATGELFF.

On this clone: The sample has other DNA sequences that encode this CDR3 too. The rearrangement uses TRBV6-2 or TRBV6-3 and TRBJ1-2; no clear D gene. The CDR3 length is 13 residues. The V gene's germline CDR1 is MNHEY and CDR2 SVGEGT. The V end lost 2 bases, the J end lost 4 bases, and 8 bases lay between the germline ends. CDR3 bases: TGTGCCAGCAGTTACGGTTCAGGCTATGGCTACACCTTC. It yields the protein CASSYGSGYGYTF.

V and J are TRBV16 and TRBJ2-1, with 9 nucleotides matching TRBD2. Looked up from germline, CDR1 is KGHSY and CDR2 is FQNENV. The CDR3 length is 15 residues. V was pared by 4 bases and J by 7 bases, with 8 bases of the junction left unmatched. The chain's CDR3 is CASSPPGLASNEQFF. The CDR3 DNA sequence: TGTGCCAGCAGCCCCCCGGGACTAGCCTCAAATGAGCAGTTCTTC.

This clone was observed at least ten times. V gene TRBV29-1 combines with J gene TRBJ2-7, with TRBD1 matching 10 bases. After removal of 6 bases from V and 6 bases from J, the junction contained 11 bases not matched to a gene. The V gene's germline CDR1 is SQVTM and CDR2 ANQGSEA. The CDR3 consists of 14 residues. Here the CDR3 DNA reads TGCAGCGTCAGAGGGGGGACAGGGGCAGGCGAGCAGTACTTC. Residues: CSVRGGTGAGEQYF.

V usage is TRBV7-9 and J usage is TRBJ1-2, with 8 bases matching TRBD1. This CDR3 comprises 14 residues. With 5 bases clipped from V and 5 bases from J, the junction kept 7 bases outside the gene matches. Germline V gene sequence: CDR1 SEHNR, CDR2 FQNEAQ (reference sequence). The CDR3 spells CASSPTGAEYGYTF. In nucleotides, the CDR3 is TGTGCCAGCAGCCCGACAGGGGCCGAGTATGGCTACACCTTC. Looking up the rest from reference TRBV7-9 and TRBJ1-2 gives the full variable domain: DTGVSQNPRHKITKRGQNVTFRCDPISEHNRLYWYRQTLGQGPEFLTYFQNEAQLEKSRLLSDRFSAERPKGSFSTLEIQRTEQGDSAMYLCASSPTGAEYGYTFGSGTRLTVV.

Here the CDR3 reads CASSSNREQPQHF. The CDR3, as DNA: TGTGCCAGCAGCTCCAACAGGGAACAGCCCCAGCATTTT. The J gene is TRBJ1-5, the V gene TRBV7-2; D is possibly TRBD1 (6 bases). In germline, CDR1 is SGHTA, CDR2 FQGNSA. With 4 bases removed from V and 7 bases from J, the gap between germline ends came to 11 bases. There are 13 residues in the CDR3.

Notes on this clone: The identical CDR3 is also encoded by other nucleotide sequences in the sample. The DNA of the CDR3 is TGTGCCAGCAGTTACCCTACAGGGGGCGGTTATGGCTACACCTTC. It codes for CASSYPTGGGYGYTF. The gene calls are TRBV6-6 and TRBJ1-2; 9 nucleotides match TRBD1. This CDR3 is 15 amino acids long. Germline lookup yields CDR1 MNHNY and CDR2 SVGAGI (reference sequence). The V and J ends lost 2 bases and 5 bases, in that order; junction bases with no gene match: 6.

V usage is TRBV7-8 and J usage is TRBJ1-1; weak D call: TRBD1 (6 bases). This CDR3 is built from 16 residues. V was trimmed by 5 bases and J by 4 bases, leaving 20 bases between them. Germline assignment: CDR1 SGHVS and CDR2 FQNEAQ. The DNA for the CDR3 is TGTGCCAGCAGCCTAGGGGGTGGCAGGGTGGTCACTGAAGCTTTCTTT. This gives the protein CASSLGGGRVVTEAFF.

The rearrangement joins TRBV4-1 to TRBJ2-2; 7 bases fit TRBD2. The CDR3 runs to 15 residues. Germline CDR1 MGHRA, CDR2 YSYEKL. V lost 4 bases, J lost 8 bases, and 10 bases stayed unmatched. The CDR3 is CASSRTLGGSGELFF. The DNA of the CDR3 is TGCGCCAGCAGCCGGACGCTGGGGGGGTCAGGGGAGCTGTTTTTT.

The chain combines TRBV2 with TRBJ1-4; the D gene is possibly TRBD1 (5 bases). The CDR3 loop spans 13 amino acids. Germline values: CDR1 SNHLY, CDR2 FYNNEI. V lost 11 bases, J lost 8 bases, and 18 bases lay in between. The CDR3, as DNA: TGTGCCGGGGCTCCAACGCGAACGGAAAAACTGTTTTTT. Encoded protein: CAGAPTRTEKLFF.

The CDR3 protein is CASGPGLSSNQPQHF. CDR3 bases: TGTGCCAGCGGACCGGGACTCTCTAGCAATCAGCCCCAGCATTTT. The rearrangement joins TRBV7-2 to TRBJ1-5, with a possible D match to TRBD1 (5 bases). Germline loops: CDR1 SGHTA, CDR2 FQGNSA. The CDR3 has 15 amino acids. Trimming removed 8 bases from V and 0 bases from J, with 14 bases in between.

The V gene is TRBV10-1, the J gene TRBJ1-1; 7 positions agree with TRBD1. Germline V gene data show CDR1 as WNHNN and CDR2 as SYGVQD (reference sequence). The CDR3 has 13 amino acids. The J segment lost 2 bases and the V segment lost 7 bases, leaving 4 bases of the junction unmatched. CDR3 DNA sequence: TGCGCCAGCAACCGGGACAGCAACACTGAAGCTTTCTTT. Its translation is CASNRDSNTEAFF.

The chain uses TRBV6-2 or TRBV6-3 and TRBJ1-1, with D hard to call. CDR3 length: 12 residues. Per germline, CDR1 MNHEY and CDR2 SVGEGT. V dropped 4 bases and J dropped 6 bases, with 9 bases sitting between them. CDR3 in amino acids: CASSSSRAEAFF. The CDR3 bases are TGTGCCAGCAGTTCCTCTCGGGCTGAAGCTTTCTTT.

The chain uses TRBV5-4 and TRBJ1-1; possible D gene TRBD1, 5 bases. Deletions cut 0 bases from V and 2 bases from J, with 14 bases between. The V gene's germline CDR1 is SGHNT and CDR2 YYREEE (reference sequence). The CDR3 spans 16 residues. For the CDR3, the DNA is TGTGCCAGCAGCTTGGGGCCCGGGGGTCGTAACACTGAAGCTTTCTTT. It specifies CASSLGPGGRNTEAFF.

This chain connects TRBV3-1 (or the pseudogene TRBV3-2) to TRBJ1-6; D remains unclear. The ends were cut back, 1 base at V and 9 bases at J, with 7 bases in the middle. Germline CDR1 and CDR2: LGHDT and YNNKEL (reference sequence). CDR3 length: 13 residues. DNA for the CDR3: TGTGCCAGCAGCCAAGGGCGGTCTTCACCCCTCCACTTT. This codes for CASSQGRSSPLHF.

The chain has TRBV5-1 and TRBJ2-3; possible D gene TRBD2, 6 bases. This CDR3 is built from 14 residues. Looked up from germline, CDR1 is SGHRS and CDR2 is YFSETQ. V gave up 4 bases and J gave up 1 base, with 10 bases separating them. The CDR3 reads CASSLGEGTDTQYF. DNA of the CDR3: TGCGCCAGCAGCCTCGGGGAGGGCACAGATACGCAGTATTTT.

This clone was seen only once. This rearrangement joins TRBV7-8 to TRBJ1-2; a possible D gene is TRBD1 (6 bases). CDR1 and CDR2 (germline): SGHVS, FQNEAQ. The CDR3 totals 16 residues. V gave up 4 bases and J gave up 4 bases, with 19 bases separating them. The DNA for the CDR3 is TGTGCCAGCAGCTCCCCTGCGGTTGGGGGGGCCTATGGCTACACCTTC. It encodes CASSSPAVGGAYGYTF.

The rearrangement joins TRBV9 to TRBJ2-7; D is undetermined. The CDR3 is made up of 16 amino acids. V lost 0 bases to trimming and J lost 0 bases, with 13 bases between them. Looked up from germline, CDR1 is SGDLS and CDR2 is YYNGEE. DNA for the CDR3: TGTGCCAGCAGCGTAGCTGCCCACGGTGCCTCCTACGAGCAGTACTTC. This translates into CASSVAAHGASYEQYF. Full variable domain (rest looked up from reference TRBV9 and TRBJ2-7): DSGVTQTPKHLITATGQRVTLRCSPRSGDLSVYWYQQSLDQGLQFLIQYYNGEERAKGNILERFSAQQFPDLHSELNLSSLELGDSALYFCASSVAAHGASYEQYFGPGTRLTVT.

J is TRBJ1-2 and V is TRBV7-2; D unresolved. CDR1 is SGHTA, CDR2 FQGNSA, per germline. The CDR3 consists of 13 residues. The germline V and J ends were trimmed by 1 base and 4 bases, with 7 bases remaining between them. The CDR3 DNA is TGTGCCAGCAGCTTAGGTGGCCCCTATGGCTACACCTTC. Encoded protein: CASSLGGPYGYTF.

V usage is TRBV27 and J usage is TRBJ2-2; 8 nucleotides agree with TRBD1. The CDR3 sequence is 17 residues long. Unmatched junction bases numbered 8, after V lost 3 bases and J lost 2 bases. Per the germline V gene, CDR1 is MNHEY and CDR2 is SMNVEV (reference sequence). The CDR3 loop reads CASSFPQGAINTGELFF. The CDR3 DNA reads TGTGCCAGCAGTTTCCCGCAGGGGGCAATAAACACCGGGGAGCTGTTTTTT.